The 5 T cell receptor beta chains below come from one sample, sequenced in a study of cytomegalovirus exposure and HLA in healthy donors. PCR involved 60 Vbeta and 13 Jbeta primers. The data were produced by immunoSEQ multiplex PCR, yet TCRdb's version contains in-frame clones alone and is incomplete. The table records about 140,000 clones, roughly 76% of them present only once. The sample taken for sequencing was PBMCs. The source is a man in his late teens or twenties in good health and CMV-seronegative.

The chain recombines TRBV7-2 with TRBJ2-7; 7 bases line up with TRBD1. CDR1 and CDR2 from the germline V gene are SGHTA and FQGNSA. The CDR3 covers 12 residues. V lost 5 bases and J lost 5; bases outside the gene matches: 3. CDR3 DNA: TGTGCCAGCAGCCTCGACAGGGACGAGCAGTACTTC. Translating gives CASSLDRDEQYF.

The gene calls are TRBV10-2 and TRBJ2-7; 8 nucleotides match TRBD1. The CDR3 loop spans 17 amino acids. The V segment lost 10 bases and the J segment 9 bases; nucleotides outside the gene matches: 26. CDR1 and CDR2 (germline): WSHSY, SAAADI. The CDR3 here is CAIRKMGRSKVQGVQYF. CDR3 bases: TGCGCCATCCGTAAAATGGGGAGGAGCAAGGTACAGGGGGTGCAGTACTTC.

This clone occurred once. The chain links TRBV5-1 to TRBJ1-1; 12 bases agree with TRBD1. Germline CDR1 is SGHRS and CDR2 is YFSETQ. The CDR3 runs 16 residues. The V segment lost 2 bases and the J segment 3 bases; nucleotides outside the gene matches: 5. The CDR3 spells CASSLLGQGAYTEAFF. Written as DNA, the CDR3 is TGCGCCAGCAGCTTACTGGGACAGGGGGCGTACACTGAAGCTTTCTTT.

The chain carries TRBV6-1 and TRBJ1-6; 10 bases are shared with TRBD1. V shed 2 bases, J shed 10 bases, and the junction held 11 bases outside the gene matches. Germline V CDR1 and CDR2: MNHNS, SASEGT. The CDR3 has 17 amino acids. DNA of the CDR3: TGTGCCAGCAGTGAATACGGGACAGGGGATCTCGGCTCACCCCTCCACTTT. Its protein product is CASSEYGTGDLGSPLHF.

In regard to this clone: A junction end diverges from the germline sequence, so it may reflect a read error. The V call is TRBV30, the J call TRBJ1-5, with 7 nucleotides matching TRBD1. CDR1 GTSNPN and CDR2 SVGIG come from the germline V gene (reference sequence). The CDR3 consists of 13 residues. The CDR3 here is CAWSVQGNRPQHF. The CDR3 bases are TGTGCCTGGAGTGTACAGGGGAATCGGCCCCAGCATTTT.